This TCR beta chain was sequenced for a study of blood T cells in healthy people across ages. The second PCR ran roughly 6 to 11 cycles with a sample-barcoded 5' primer and J-beta primers. TCRdb recomputed calls from the 5' RACE reads with MiXCR, one row per CDR3 protein. The sample shows fewer than 950,000 distinct CDR3 sequences, about 34% of them seen only once. For this clonotype: Its antigen remains unknown. This sequence may be a read error, since a much larger clone differs from it by one base.

Notes on the study in general: Diversity was estimated from one million T cells, and these estimates were considered underestimates.

The sequence was collected from a young man in good health. The sequenced sample consisted of blood.

The CDR3 here is CASRYSTGAEDTQYF. The CDR3 DNA sequence: TGTGCCAGCAGGTACTCGACAGGGGCAGAAGATACGCAGTATTTT. The J gene is TRBJ2-3, the V gene TRBV12-3 or TRBV12-4; TRBD1 aligns across 8 bases. The CDR3 totals 15 residues. Trimming removed 6 bases from V and 5 bases from J; junction bases left unmatched: 10.